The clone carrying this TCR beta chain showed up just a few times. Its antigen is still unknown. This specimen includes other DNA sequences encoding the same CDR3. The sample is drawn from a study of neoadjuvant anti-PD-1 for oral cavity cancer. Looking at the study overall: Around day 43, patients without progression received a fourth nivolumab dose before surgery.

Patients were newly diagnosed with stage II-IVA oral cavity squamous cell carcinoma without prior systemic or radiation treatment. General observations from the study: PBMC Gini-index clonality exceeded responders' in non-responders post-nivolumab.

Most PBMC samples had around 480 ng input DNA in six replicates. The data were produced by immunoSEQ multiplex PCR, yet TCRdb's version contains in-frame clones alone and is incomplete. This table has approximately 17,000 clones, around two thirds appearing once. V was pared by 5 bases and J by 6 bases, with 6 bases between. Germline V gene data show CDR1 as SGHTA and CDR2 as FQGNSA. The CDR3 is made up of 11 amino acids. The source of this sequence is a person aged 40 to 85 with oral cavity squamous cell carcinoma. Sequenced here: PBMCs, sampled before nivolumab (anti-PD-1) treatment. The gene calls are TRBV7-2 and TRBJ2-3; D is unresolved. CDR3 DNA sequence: TGTGCCAGCAGCAATCGGGATACGCAGTATTTT. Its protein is CASSNRDTQYF.